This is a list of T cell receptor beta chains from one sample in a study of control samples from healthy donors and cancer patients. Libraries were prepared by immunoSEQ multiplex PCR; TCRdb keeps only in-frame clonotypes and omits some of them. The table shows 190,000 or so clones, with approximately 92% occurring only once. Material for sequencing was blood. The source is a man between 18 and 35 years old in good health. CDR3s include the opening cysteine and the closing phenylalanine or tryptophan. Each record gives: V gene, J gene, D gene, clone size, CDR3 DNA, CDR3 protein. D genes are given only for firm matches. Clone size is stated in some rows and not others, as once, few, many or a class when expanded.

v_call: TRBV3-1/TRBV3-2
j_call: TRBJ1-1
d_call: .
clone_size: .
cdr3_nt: TGTGCCAGCAGCCAAGAACGGGGTGAAGCTTTCTTT
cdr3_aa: CASSQERGEAFF

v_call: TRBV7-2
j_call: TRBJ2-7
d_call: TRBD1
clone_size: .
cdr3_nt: TGTGCCAGCAGCGTAGAGGGGGCACCATCCTACGAGCAGTACTTC
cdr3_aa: CASSVEGAPSYEQYF

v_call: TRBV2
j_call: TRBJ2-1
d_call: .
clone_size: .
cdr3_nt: TGTGCCTCGGAGTTGGCGGGGGCCTACTACAATGAGCAGTTCTTC
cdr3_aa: CASELAGAYYNEQFF

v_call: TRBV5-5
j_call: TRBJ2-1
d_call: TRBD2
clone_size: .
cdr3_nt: TGTGCCAGCAGCCCCCACTCGGGGGGGTCCAATGAGCAGTTCTTC
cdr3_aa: CASSPHSGGSNEQFF

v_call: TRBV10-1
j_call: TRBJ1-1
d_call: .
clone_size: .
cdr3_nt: TGCGCCAGCAGTGAAAACGCGTACACTGAAGCTTTCTTT
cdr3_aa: CASSENAYTEAFF

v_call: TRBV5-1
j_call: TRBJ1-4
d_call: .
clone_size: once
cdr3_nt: TGCGCCAGCAGCTTGGAGGGGCGGGGCGAGGGCGAAAAACTGTTTTTT
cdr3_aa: CASSLEGRGEGEKLFF

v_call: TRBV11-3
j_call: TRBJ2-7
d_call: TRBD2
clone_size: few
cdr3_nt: TGTGCCAGCAGCGTCGGGACTAGCGGGAAGCAGTACTTC
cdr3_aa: CASSVGTSGKQYF

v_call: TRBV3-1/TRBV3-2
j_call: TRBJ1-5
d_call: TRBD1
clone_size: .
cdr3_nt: TGTGCCAGCAGCCAAGACACAGGGGCTAATCAGCCCCAGCATTTT
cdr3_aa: CASSQDTGANQPQHF

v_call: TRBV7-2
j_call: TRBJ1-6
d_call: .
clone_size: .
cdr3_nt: TGTGCCAGCAGCTTAGGGCAGGGCTCTTCACCCCTCCACTTT
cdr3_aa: CASSLGQGSSPLHF

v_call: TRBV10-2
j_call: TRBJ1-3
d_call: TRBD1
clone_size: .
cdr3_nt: TGCGCCAGCAGTGAGGGACAGGGGGATTACTCTGGAAACACCATATATTTT
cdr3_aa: CASSEGQGDYSGNTIYF

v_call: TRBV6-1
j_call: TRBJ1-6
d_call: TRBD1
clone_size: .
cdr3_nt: TGTGCCAGCAGTGACCGACAGGGTTTAGATTCACCCCTCCACTTT
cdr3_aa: CASSDRQGLDSPLHF

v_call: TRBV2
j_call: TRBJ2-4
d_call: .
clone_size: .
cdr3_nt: TGTGCCAGCAGTGATGTAGGGGGGCGAGCCAAAAACATTCAGTACTTC
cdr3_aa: CASSDVGGRAKNIQYF

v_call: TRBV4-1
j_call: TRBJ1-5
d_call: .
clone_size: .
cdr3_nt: TGCGCCAGCAGCCAAGATGAGACAGCTTATCAGCCCCAGCATTTT
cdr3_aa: CASSQDETAYQPQHF

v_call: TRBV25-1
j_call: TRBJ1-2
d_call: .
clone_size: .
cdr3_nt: TGTGCCAGCAGTGACAGTCTTCAAGGCTACACCTTC
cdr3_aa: CASSDSLQGYTF

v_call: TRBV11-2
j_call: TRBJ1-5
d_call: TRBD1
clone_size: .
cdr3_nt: TGTGCCAGCAGCTTCCTTACAGGGGCCGACAATCAGCCCCAGCATTTT
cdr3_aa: CASSFLTGADNQPQHF

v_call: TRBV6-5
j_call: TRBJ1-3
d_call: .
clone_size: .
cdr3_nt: TGTGCCAGCAGTTCCGGCCTCCCCTCTGGAAACACCATATATTTT
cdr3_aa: CASSSGLPSGNTIYF

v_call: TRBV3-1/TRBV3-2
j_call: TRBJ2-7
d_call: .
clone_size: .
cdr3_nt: TGTGCCAGCAGCCAAGGGGGTACGGCACACTACGAGCAGTACTTC
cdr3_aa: CASSQGGTAHYEQYF

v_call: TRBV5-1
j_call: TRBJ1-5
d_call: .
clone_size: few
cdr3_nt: TGCGCCAGCAGCTGGATGCCGGGAGACTCCCAGCCCCAGCATTTT
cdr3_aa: CASSWMPGDSQPQHF

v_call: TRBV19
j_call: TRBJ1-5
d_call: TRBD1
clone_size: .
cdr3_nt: TGTGCCAGTAGTCCAGGACAGGGAGCCAATCAGCCCCAGCATTTT
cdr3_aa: CASSPGQGANQPQHF

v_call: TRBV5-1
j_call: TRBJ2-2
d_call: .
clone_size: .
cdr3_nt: TGCGCCAGCAGCGCACAGGGCTCCGGGGAGCTGTTTTTT
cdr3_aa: CASSAQGSGELFF

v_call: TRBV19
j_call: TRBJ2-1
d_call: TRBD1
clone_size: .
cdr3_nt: TGTGCCAGTGGACAGGCCTTCCTCAGCGATGAGCAGTTCTTC
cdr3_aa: CASGQAFLSDEQFF

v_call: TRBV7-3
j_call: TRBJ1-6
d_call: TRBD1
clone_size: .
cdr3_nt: TGTGCCAGCAGTCCGGGGACAGGTCAAACCCTCCACTTT
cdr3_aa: CASSPGTGQTLHF

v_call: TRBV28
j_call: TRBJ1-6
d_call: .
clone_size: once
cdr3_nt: TGTGCCAGCAGTTCGCCCAGGGGTAATTCACCCCTCCACTTT
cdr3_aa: CASSSPRGNSPLHF

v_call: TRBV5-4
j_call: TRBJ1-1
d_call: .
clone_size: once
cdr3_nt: TGTGCCAGCAGCTTGCCCTCCAGGGATACCACTGAAGCTTTCTTT
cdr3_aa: CASSLPSRDTTEAFF

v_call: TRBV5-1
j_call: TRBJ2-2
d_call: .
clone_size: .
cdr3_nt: TGCGCCAGCAGCTCGGACGGCACCGGGGAGCTGTTTTTT
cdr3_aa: CASSSDGTGELFF

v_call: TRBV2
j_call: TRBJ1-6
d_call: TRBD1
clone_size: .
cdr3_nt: TGTGCCAGCAGGGGACAGAGCTCCTATAATTCACCCCTCCACTTT
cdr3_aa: CASRGQSSYNSPLHF

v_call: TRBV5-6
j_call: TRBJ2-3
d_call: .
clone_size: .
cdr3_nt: TGTGCCAGCAGCTTCCGGGGCCCCCTCACAGATACGCAGTATTTT
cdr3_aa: CASSFRGPLTDTQYF

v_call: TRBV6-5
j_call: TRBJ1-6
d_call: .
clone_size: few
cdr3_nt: TGTGCCAGCAAGCGGGGGACTGGTTCACCCCTCCACTTT
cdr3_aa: CASKRGTGSPLHF

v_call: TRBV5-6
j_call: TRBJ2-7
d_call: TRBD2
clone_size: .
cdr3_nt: TGTGCCAGCAGCCTAGGGGCGGGGGGCGCGGACCTCAACCTGGGCGAGCAGTACTTC
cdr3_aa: CASSLGAGGADLNLGEQYF

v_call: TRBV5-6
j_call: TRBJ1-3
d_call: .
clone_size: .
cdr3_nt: TGTGCCAGCAGCTTTGGGGCAAGCGGAAACACCATATATTTT
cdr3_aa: CASSFGASGNTIYF

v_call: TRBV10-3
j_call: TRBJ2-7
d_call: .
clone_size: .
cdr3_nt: TGTGCCATCAGTGAGTCGACCTTTGCAAAACTCTCTCTCGAGCAGTACTTC
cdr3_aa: CAISESTFAKLSLEQYF

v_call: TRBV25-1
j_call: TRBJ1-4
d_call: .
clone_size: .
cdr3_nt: TGTGCCAGCAGCCTGGGAGCTAATGAAAAACTGTTTTTT
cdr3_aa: CASSLGANEKLFF

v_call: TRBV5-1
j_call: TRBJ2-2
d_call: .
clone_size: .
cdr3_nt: TGCGCCAGCAGCTTGTCATGGACTCCCCGCCCCGTCGAACTGTTTTTT
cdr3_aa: CASSLSWTPRPVELFF

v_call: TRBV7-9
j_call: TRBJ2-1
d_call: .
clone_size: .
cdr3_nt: TGTGCCAGCAGACCAGGAACCGGCTCCTACAATGAGCAGTTCTTC
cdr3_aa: CASRPGTGSYNEQFF

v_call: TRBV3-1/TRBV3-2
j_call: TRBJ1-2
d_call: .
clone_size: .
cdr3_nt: TGTGCCAGCAGCCTCGGTAACTATGGCTACACCTTC
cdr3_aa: CASSLGNYGYTF

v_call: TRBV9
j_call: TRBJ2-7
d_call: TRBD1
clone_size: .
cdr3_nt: TGTGCCAGCAGCCCCAGACAGGGCCCCTACGAGCAGTACTTC
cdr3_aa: CASSPRQGPYEQYF

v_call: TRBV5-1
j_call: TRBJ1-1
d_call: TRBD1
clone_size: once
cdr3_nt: TGCGCCAGCAGCTCTATGACAGGGGGCACTGAAGCTTTCTTT
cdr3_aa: CASSSMTGGTEAFF

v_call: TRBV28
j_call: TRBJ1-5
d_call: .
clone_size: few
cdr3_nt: TGTGCCAGCAGTTTATCCCGGGGGCTGAGCAATCAGCCCCAGCATTTT
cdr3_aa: CASSLSRGLSNQPQHF

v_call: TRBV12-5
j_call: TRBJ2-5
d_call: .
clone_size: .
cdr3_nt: TGTGCTAGTGGTCCGGGACCCGGAATAGGGACCCAGTACTTC
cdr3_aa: CASGPGPGIGTQYF

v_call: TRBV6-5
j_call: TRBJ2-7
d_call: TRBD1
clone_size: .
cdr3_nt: TGTGCCAGCAGTTACGGAGACAGGGCCTACGAGCAGTACTTC
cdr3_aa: CASSYGDRAYEQYF

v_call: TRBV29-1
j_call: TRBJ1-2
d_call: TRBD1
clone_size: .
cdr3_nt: TGCAGCGTTGAAATAAGACCTACTCAGGGGGCGAGAGGCTACACCTTC
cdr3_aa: CSVEIRPTQGARGYTF

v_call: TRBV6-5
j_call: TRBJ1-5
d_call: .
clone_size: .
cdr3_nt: TGTGCCAGCAGTTTTCGCCAAAATCAGCCCCAGCATTTT
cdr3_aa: CASSFRQNQPQHF

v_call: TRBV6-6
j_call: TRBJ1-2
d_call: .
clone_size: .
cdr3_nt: TGTGCCAGCAGTTACTCCATAGGGATCGGATATGGCTACACCTTC
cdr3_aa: CASSYSIGIGYGYTF

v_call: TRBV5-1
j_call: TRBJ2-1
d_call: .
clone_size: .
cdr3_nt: TGCGCCAGCAGCTTTGTAGGGGATGAGCAGTTCTTC
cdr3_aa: CASSFVGDEQFF

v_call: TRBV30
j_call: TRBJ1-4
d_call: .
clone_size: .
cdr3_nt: TGTGCCTGGAGTTTAACCACCGGGATCAAAGGTGAAAAACTGTTTTTT
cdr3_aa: CAWSLTTGIKGEKLFF

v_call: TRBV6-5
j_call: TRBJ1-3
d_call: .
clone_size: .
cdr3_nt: TGTGCCAGCAGTCTTAACCGGGACCCTTATAACACCATATATTTT
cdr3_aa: CASSLNRDPYNTIYF

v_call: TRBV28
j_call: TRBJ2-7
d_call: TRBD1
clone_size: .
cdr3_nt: TGTGCCAGCACTACGGACAGGAACGAGCAGTACTTC
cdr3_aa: CASTTDRNEQYF

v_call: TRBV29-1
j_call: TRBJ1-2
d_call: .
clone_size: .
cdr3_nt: TGCAGCGCCGGGGGCGCGAAAGGCTACACCTTC
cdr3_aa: CSAGGAKGYTF

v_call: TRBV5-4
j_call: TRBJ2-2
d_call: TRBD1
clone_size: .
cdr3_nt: TGTGCCAGCACGGACAGGCTGAACACCGGGGAGCTGTTTTTT
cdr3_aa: CASTDRLNTGELFF

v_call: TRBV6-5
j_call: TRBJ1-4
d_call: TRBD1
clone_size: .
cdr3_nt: TGTGCCACCTTCGACCGACAGGGGTCTAATGAAAAACTGTTTTTT
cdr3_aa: CATFDRQGSNEKLFF

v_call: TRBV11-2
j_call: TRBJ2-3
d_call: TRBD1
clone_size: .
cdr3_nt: TGTGCCAGCAGCTCAAGGGGGACAGGGGCAGATACGCAGTATTTT
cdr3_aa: CASSSRGTGADTQYF

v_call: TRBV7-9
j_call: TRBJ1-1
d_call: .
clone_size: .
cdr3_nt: TGTGCCAGCAGCTTACAGTTAGGGAACACTGAAGCTTTCTTT
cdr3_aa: CASSLQLGNTEAFF

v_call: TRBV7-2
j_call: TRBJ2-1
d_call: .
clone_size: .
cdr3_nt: TGTGCCAGCAGCTTTAACCCCGGACTCCTCCCTAGACAGTTCTTC
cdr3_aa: CASSFNPGLLPRQFF